This T cell receptor (beta chain) emerged from a study of T-cell reconstitution after alpha-beta-depleted transplantation in children. Study results and caveats: It was surviving recipient T cells and thymic progenitors that gave some patients high TCRbeta diversity at day 60.

The TCRbeta library was prepared with unique molecular identifiers. TCRdb fed the PCR reads into MiXCR, producing one record per CDR3 protein. The sample has 440,000 or so distinct CDR3 sequences; roughly two fifths are singletons. There are many counts of this clonotype. Its matching antigen is unknown. This material consisted of PBMCs, taken before TCRalphabeta/CD19-depleted stem cell transplant. The sequence derives from a girl aged 2 to 10 with aplastic anemia, due to receive a stem cell transplant.

CDR3 residues: CSARGLAGGLDTQYF. As DNA, the CDR3 is TGCAGTGCTAGGGGACTAGCGGGAGGTCTAGATACGCAGTATTTT. V usage is TRBV20-1 and J usage is TRBJ2-3; TRBD2 agrees at 15 bases. The V segment lost 3 bases and the J segment 5 bases; nucleotides outside the gene matches: 3. The V gene's germline CDR1 is DFQATT and CDR2 SNEGSKA (reference sequence). The CDR3 contains 15 residues.